Listed below are T cell receptor beta chains from one sample, sequenced in a study of beta chain features in type 1 diabetes. Assay used: immunoSEQ multiplex PCR; TCRdb lists only in-frame clones, some missing. The sample carries some 270,000 clones, approximately 14% recorded once. Sequenced sample: naive CD4+ T cells from blood. The receptors stem from a woman aged 40 to 50 in good health. CDR3s include the opening cysteine and the closing phenylalanine or tryptophan. D genes are given only for firm matches. The size entry is marked missing in some rows and otherwise reads once, few, many or a size class.

J gene,clone size,V gene,D gene,CDR3 length,CDR3 DNA,CDR3 protein
TRBJ1-5,-,TRBV19,TRBD1,16,TGTGCCAGTGAAACCGGACAGGGCGGCCACAATCAGCCCCAGCATTTT,CASETGQGGHNQPQHF
TRBJ1-2,few,TRBV5-1,TRBD1,16,TGCGCCAGCAGCTTGACGGGACAGCCGATTAACTATGGCTACACCTTC,CASSLTGQPINYGYTF
TRBJ2-5,-,TRBV11-3,-,14,TGTGCCAGCAGCTATTCTGCGGCGGGTGAGACCCAGTACTTC,CASSYSAAGETQYF
TRBJ2-7,-,TRBV4-3,TRBD1,17,TGCGCCAGCAGCCAAGATGAGATCAGGACAGGGAACTACGAGCAGTACTTC,CASSQDEIRTGNYEQYF
TRBJ2-4,-,TRBV6-6,TRBD2,16,TGTGCCAGCAGTTACTCCTTAGCGGGGGGGCCAAACATTCAGTACTTC,CASSYSLAGGPNIQYF
TRBJ1-2,-,TRBV14,TRBD1,15,TGTGCCAGCAGCCCGCGGGCGACAGGGGGATATGGCTACACCTTC,CASSPRATGGYGYTF
TRBJ1-1,-,TRBV6-5,-,13,TGTGCCAGCGGACAGAAAGTGAACACTGAAGCTTTCTTT,CASGQKVNTEAFF
TRBJ2-1,few,TRBV25-1,TRBD1,18,TGTGCCAGCAGTGAACGGTACAGGGGGATAGGAACCAACAATGAGCAGTTCTTC,CASSERYRGIGTNNEQFF
TRBJ1-1,-,TRBV4-1,-,13,TGCGCCAGCACCACGACGGGGGGGGGAGAAGCTTTCTTT,CASTTTGGGEAFF
TRBJ1-2,few,TRBV7-9,TRBD1,14,TGTGCCAGCAGCCCTGGACAGGGGCTCTATGGCTACACCTTC,CASSPGQGLYGYTF
TRBJ2-1,few,TRBV6-5,TRBD1,12,TGTGCCAGCAAGCGACAGGGACCCGAGCAGTTCTTC,CASKRQGPEQFF
TRBJ1-1,-,TRBV7-8,-,15,TGTGCCAGCAGCTTTTTATCAGGTGGGCGCTCTGAAGCTTTCTTT,CASSFLSGGRSEAFF
TRBJ2-6,-,TRBV9,-,16,TGTGCCAGCAGCGTAGCTTGGGGGGCTGGGGCCAACGTCCTGACTTTC,CASSVAWGAGANVLTF
TRBJ1-1,-,TRBV6-6,-,15,TGTGCCAGCAGTTACTCGGGGAGGGTCGTCACTGAAGCTTTCTTT,CASSYSGRVVTEAFF
TRBJ2-1,-,TRBV10-3,-,11,TGTGCCTCCCAAGGAGGCAATGAGCAGTTCTTC,CASQGGNEQFF
TRBJ1-6,-,TRBV11-2,-,15,TGTGCCAGCAGCGAGCGGGGTGCAGTAAATTCACCCCTCCACTTT,CASSERGAVNSPLHF
TRBJ1-6,-,TRBV7-8,TRBD1,16,TGTGCCAGCAGCTTAGGAGGGGGCGGCCTACATTCACCCCTCCACTTT,CASSLGGGGLHSPLHF
TRBJ1-3,-,TRBV2,TRBD1,13,TGTGCCACTACGACAGGGGCAGGAAACACCATATATTTT,CATTTGAGNTIYF
TRBJ1-2,few,TRBV18,-,14,TGTGCCAGCTCACCAGGGGGCCAGGGCGATGGCTACACCTTC,CASSPGGQGDGYTF
TRBJ2-1,few,TRBV5-4,TRBD2,16,TGTGCCAGCAGCCCCTCCCTGGGCGGGGGGGCCCATGAGCAGTTCTTC,CASSPSLGGGAHEQFF
TRBJ1-2,-,TRBV10-2,TRBD1,13,TGCGCCAGCTGGCAGGGCCAGGGGGGAGGCTTTACCTTC,CASWQGQGGGFTF
TRBJ2-5,few,TRBV9,-,13,TGTGCCAGCACCGAGGGGGGGGAAGAGACCCAGTACTTC,CASTEGGEETQYF
TRBJ2-7,many,TRBV7-9,-,11,TGTGCCAGCAGCCCCATCAGGGAGGAGTACTTC,CASSPIREEYF
TRBJ1-3,-,TRBV9,TRBD1,16,TGTGCCAGCAGCGAGGGACAGGGGGCCACTGGAAACACCATATATTTT,CASSEGQGATGNTIYF
TRBJ2-7,few,TRBV18,-,14,TGTGCCAGCTCACCACCGGGGCTAGCCTACGAGCAGTACTTC,CASSPPGLAYEQYF
TRBJ1-3,-,TRBV25-1,-,11,TGTGCCAGCAGAGAGGGGGAGTCCATATATTTT,CASREGESIYF
TRBJ2-1,-,TRBV10-3,TRBD2,14,TGTGCCATCACAGCGGGGGATGGTGGGAGTGAGCAGTTCTTC,CAITAGDGGSEQFF
TRBJ1-4,-,TRBV5-4,-,14,TGTGCCAGCAGCCCTGGGGGACTAAATGAAAAACTGTTTTTT,CASSPGGLNEKLFF
TRBJ2-4,few,TRBV11-2,TRBD2,16,TGTGCCAGCAGTCCCAGCGGGGGTCGAGCCAAAAACATTCAGTACTTC,CASSPSGGRAKNIQYF
TRBJ2-3,-,TRBV7-2,-,15,TGTGCCAGCAGCTTTTTTCAGGGCCGGACAGATACGCAGTATTTT,CASSFFQGRTDTQYF
TRBJ2-5,few,TRBV2,TRBD1,14,TGTGCCACTGGGGCACAGGGGGCTCGGGAGACCCAGTACTTC,CATGAQGARETQYF
TRBJ2-5,few,TRBV7-6,TRBD1,16,TGTGCCAGCAGCTTAGCGGGACAGGGGGTGCGATCGACCCAGTACTTC,CASSLAGQGVRSTQYF
TRBJ1-2,-,TRBV5-4,TRBD1,14,TGTGCCAGCAGCCCGGGACAGGGCGACTATGGCTACACCTTC,CASSPGQGDYGYTF
TRBJ1-1,-,TRBV19,-,14,TGTGCCAGTACTATAGCCCTTTGGAACACTGAAGCTTTCTTT,CASTIALWNTEAFF